Following are 14 T cell receptor beta chains from one sample sequenced in a study of cytomegalovirus exposure and HLA in healthy donors. The PCR had 60 Vbeta and 13 Jbeta primers. Clones were read by immunoSEQ multiplex PCR, and TCRdb kept only the in-frame ones, dropping some. This table has about 110,000 clones, 71% appearing once. Sequenced input: PBMCs. The receptors stem from a female donor in good health and CMV-seronegative.

V is TRBV21-1 and J is TRBJ2-2; the DNA was not used to check the table's D call, TRBD1. TRBV21-1 is reported as a pseudogene. The CDR3 is 16 residues long. The CDR3 region is CASSKGWDRGPGELFF. The CDR3 DNA reads TGTGCCAGCAGCAAAGGATGGGACAGGGGGCCCGGGGAGCTGTTTTTT.

The chain joins TRBV7-3 to TRBJ2-1; 12 bases align to TRBD2. With V trimmed by 5 bases and J by 12 bases, 14 bases remained unmatched. CDR1 is SGHTA and CDR2 is FQGTGA in the germline V gene. This CDR3 has 16 amino acids. The CDR3 region has the DNA TGTGCCAGCAGCCCATTTTCGACTAGCGGGAGTCCCCGGCAGTTCTTC. It codes for CASSPFSTSGSPRQFF.

This clone occurred once. The CDR3 coding sequence is TGCGCCAGCAGTGACGCGGGACAGACCTATGGCTACACCTTC. Amino acids: CASSDAGQTYGYTF. The chain employs TRBV10-2 and TRBJ1-2, with 7 bases identical to TRBD1. The junction had 5 bases not matched to a gene; V was cut back by 3 bases and J by 4 bases. CDR3 size: 14 residues. Germline V gene lookup returns CDR1 WSHSY and CDR2 SAAADI.

This chain connects TRBV9 to TRBJ2-7; D is ambiguous. V was clipped by 0 bases and J by 0 bases, with 7 bases between them. The CDR3 sequence is 14 residues long. In germline, CDR1 is SGDLS, CDR2 YYNGEE. CDR3 protein: CASSVGVTSYEQYF. The DNA for the CDR3 is TGTGCCAGCAGCGTAGGCGTCACCTCCTACGAGCAGTACTTC.

The chain recombines TRBV18 with TRBJ2-7; 7 bases agree with TRBD2. The junction had 3 bases not matched to a gene; V was cut back by 4 bases and J by 3 bases. This CDR3 region has 13 residues. CDR1 KGHSH and CDR2 LQKENI come from the germline V gene. DNA of the CDR3: TGTGCCAGCTCACGGTCGGGGGGCTACGAGCAGTACTTC. This encodes CASSRSGGYEQYF. Using reference TRBV18 and TRBJ2-7 for the parts outside the CDR3, the full variable domain is NAGVMQNPRHLVRRRGQEARLRCSPMKGHSHVYWYRQLPEEGLKFMVYLQKENIIDESGMPKERFSAEFPKEGPSILRIQQVVRGDSAAYFCASSRSGGYEQYFGPGTRLTVT.

The V call is TRBV7-9, the J call TRBJ2-5; weak D call: TRBD2 (5 bases). This CDR3 is built from 14 residues. The V end lost 2 bases, the J end lost 1 base, and 8 bases lay between the germline ends. Germline values: CDR1 SEHNR, CDR2 FQNEAQ (reference sequence). CDR3 in amino acids: CASSLRRGQETQYF. Written as DNA, the CDR3 is TGTGCCAGCAGCTTACGTCGGGGCCAAGAGACCCAGTACTTC.

The table lists this clone with a few counts. The chain links TRBV30 to TRBJ1-1, with D possibly matching TRBD1 (6 bases). This CDR3 spans 15 amino acids. V lost 3 bases and J 5 bases, leaving 19 bases between the germline ends. Per germline, CDR1 GTSNPN and CDR2 SVGIG (reference sequence). The CDR3 DNA sequence: TGTGCCTGGAGAAGGGACATTAATCGTGTTACTGAAGCTTTCTTT. This gives the protein CAWRRDINRVTEAFF. The full variable domain, completed using reference TRBV30 and TRBJ1-1, is SQTIHQWPATLVQPVGSPLSLECTVEGTSNPNLYWYRQAAGRGLQLLFYSVGIGQISSEVPQNLSASRPQDRQFILSSKKLLLSDSGFYLCAWRRDINRVTEAFFGQGTRLTVV.

The rearrangement joins TRBV27 to TRBJ1-5; no clear D gene. Germline CDR1 reads MNHEY; CDR2 reads SMNVEV (reference sequence). V lost 2 bases and J 2 bases, leaving 13 bases between the germline ends. This CDR3 comprises 16 residues. CDR3 amino acids: CASSLLSAEGNQPQHF. CDR3 nucleotides: TGTGCCAGCAGTTTACTATCCGCTGAGGGCAATCAGCCCCAGCATTTT.

This chain uses TRBV19 with TRBJ1-1; TRBD1 matches 7 bases. CDR1 LNHDA and CDR2 SQIVND come from the germline V gene (reference sequence). Germline trimming cut 4 bases from V and 0 bases from J; bases unmatched to any gene: 5. The CDR3 length is 15 residues. The CDR3 DNA reads as TGTGCCAGTAGTACTCGGACAGGAATGAACACTGAAGCTTTCTTT. Translating gives CASSTRTGMNTEAFF.

The chain carries TRBV7-2 and TRBJ1-5; D call uncertain. Trimming cost V 3 bases and J 11 bases, with 17 bases left between them. Germline V gene data show CDR1 as SGHTA and CDR2 as FQGNSA. The CDR3 contains 14 residues. CDR3 region: CASSLEGAAPAQHF. CDR3 bases: TGTGCCAGCAGCTTGGAGGGAGCGGCCCCGGCCCAGCATTTT.

The V gene is TRBV5-5, the J gene TRBJ1-3, with TRBD1 matching over 7 bases. Germline V gene sequence: CDR1 SGHKS, CDR2 YYEKEE (reference sequence). Germline trimming cut 2 bases from V and 2 bases from J; bases unmatched to any gene: 7. The CDR3 extends over 16 amino acids. CDR3 bases: TGTGCCAGCAGCTTAACCAGGGGGGCAGCTGGAAACACCATATATTTT. Protein sequence: CASSLTRGAAGNTIYF.

The rearrangement links TRBV7-8 to TRBJ1-5; D may be TRBD1 (6 bases). The ends were cut back, 6 bases at V and 5 bases at J, with 14 bases in the middle. Germline loops: CDR1 SGHVS, CDR2 FQNEAQ. The CDR3 runs 14 residues. As DNA, the CDR3 is TGTGCCAGCAGGCCGACAGGAGGTTATCAGCCCCAGCATTTT. Its protein is CASRPTGGYQPQHF.

The V gene is TRBV27, the J gene TRBJ2-6; D gene uncertain. The CDR3 is 13 amino acids. V was trimmed by 4 bases and J by 3 bases, leaving 4 bases between them. The germline CDR1 and CDR2 sequences are MNHEY and SMNVEV (reference sequence). In DNA, the CDR3 is TGTGCCAGCAGTTCGGGTGGGGCCAACGTCCTGACTTTC. Protein: CASSSGGANVLTF.

This clone was counted between two and nine times. This chain links TRBV5-1 with TRBJ2-7; D perhaps matches TRBD2 (5 bases). There are 13 residues in the CDR3. Looked up from germline, CDR1 is SGHRS and CDR2 is YFSETQ. V was shortened by 5 bases and J by 2 bases, with 11 bases between the two germline ends. This CDR3 reads CASSRGNPYEQYF. The CDR3 coding sequence is TGCGCCAGCAGTAGAGGGAACCCCTACGAGCAGTACTTC. Variable domain in full (rest from reference TRBV5-1 and TRBJ2-7): KAGVTQTPRYLIKTRGQQVTLSCSPISGHRSVSWYQQTPGQGLQFLFEYFSETQRNKGNFPGRFSGRQFSNSRSEMNVSTLELGDSALYLCASSRGNPYEQYFGPGTRLTVT.